These 17 T cell receptor beta chains share one sample of origin, sequenced in a study of T cells expressing NK-cell markers. TCRdb derives one entry per CDR3 protein from the 5' RACE reads, leaving out DNA. The sample table sets out 200,000 to 300,000 distinct CDR3 sequences. The sample was blood T cells: a sorted CD56 or NKG2C T cell subset, CD4+ or CD8+ T cells, or bulk PBMC T cells (not recorded which). Source of these receptors: a man between 18 and 35 years old in good health.

The rearrangement joins TRBV12-3 or TRBV12-4 to TRBJ1-6; TCRdb selects TRBD1, and the lack of DNA leaves this call unchecked. The CDR3 extends over 15 amino acids. CDR3: CASSPRTGYNSPLHF.

V usage is TRBV5-5 and J usage is TRBJ2-2. Germline CDR1 SGHKS, CDR2 YYEKEE (reference sequence). The CDR3 has 14 amino acids. The CDR3 reads CASNWDGHTGELFF.

J is TRBJ2-7 and V is TRBV6-2 or TRBV6-3. In germline, CDR1 is MNHEY, CDR2 SVGEGT. The CDR3 runs to 14 residues. Here the CDR3 reads CASSQGRSSYEQYF.

The V and J genes are TRBV10-3 and TRBJ2-1; with no DNA, the TCRdb D assignment of TRBD2 cannot be verified. The germline gives CDR1 ENHRY, CDR2 SYGVKD. The CDR3 covers 19 residues. CDR3 protein: CAISDRVAGGPQRYNEQFF.

The V call is TRBV20-1, the J call TRBJ2-1; the D gene TCRdb calls, TRBD1, cannot be checked with no DNA. Per germline, CDR1 DFQATT and CDR2 SNEGSKA (reference sequence). The CDR3 contains 14 residues. CDR3 residues: CSASTGAIFNEQFF.

The chain combines TRBV24-1 with TRBJ2-1; TCRdb's D call of TRBD2 is untestable without DNA. Germline CDR1 is KGHDR and CDR2 is SFDVKD. The CDR3 sequence is 15 residues long. The chain's CDR3 is CATSLGLAVNNEQFF.

This rearrangement joins TRBV4-2 to TRBJ2-1; absent DNA, TCRdb's TRBD2 call cannot be checked. The CDR3 length is 22 residues. Germline V gene data show CDR1 as LGHNA and CDR2 as YNFKEQ. CDR3 amino acids: CASSQSSRGETSGTISYNEQFF.

The rearrangement links TRBV20-1 to TRBJ2-3; TCRdb's D call of TRBD1 is untestable without DNA. CDR1 DFQATT and CDR2 SNEGSKA come from the germline V gene (reference sequence). The CDR3 has 16 residues. CDR3 region: CSAKNPTGSSTDTQYF.

The chain uses TRBV20-1 and TRBJ2-1; TCRdb designates TRBD2, a call that cannot be tested without DNA. There are 15 residues in the CDR3. The V gene's germline CDR1 is DFQATT and CDR2 SNEGSKA (reference sequence). The CDR3 reads CSASPGALVFNEQFF.

This chain uses TRBV10-3 with TRBJ1-2; TCRdb names TRBD1, which stays unverified in the absence of DNA. This CDR3 is 14 amino acids long. Germline CDR1 is ENHRY and CDR2 is SYGVKD. The CDR3 loop is CAISGGDSSYGYTF.

The chain is built from TRBV28 and TRBJ2-5; without DNA, the TCRdb call of TRBD2 cannot be checked. The V gene's germline CDR1 is MDHEN and CDR2 SYDVKM. CDR3 length: 15 residues. This CDR3 is CASSLLLTGPETQYF.

The rearrangement joins TRBV12-3 or TRBV12-4 to TRBJ2-3. The CDR3 sequence is 11 residues long. CDR3 protein: CASSTDQEQYF.

This chain joins TRBV29-1 and TRBJ2-1; TCRdb selects TRBD1, and the lack of DNA leaves this call unchecked. The germline V gene has CDR1 SQVTM and CDR2 ANQGSEA. This CDR3 region has 13 residues. This chain's CDR3 is CSVPGPGIAEQFF.

The rearrangement links TRBV20-1 to TRBJ1-1; no DNA is available, so the TRBD1 call from TCRdb remains unchecked. The CDR3 spans 14 residues. Per the germline V gene, CDR1 is DFQATT and CDR2 is SNEGSKA (reference sequence). The CDR3 loop reads CSARLGHMNTEAFF.

The J gene is TRBJ2-1, the V gene TRBV6-1; TCRdb returns TRBD2, unconfirmable since there is no DNA. Looked up from germline, CDR1 is MNHNS and CDR2 is SASEGT. The CDR3 is 21 amino acids. CDR3 amino acids: CASSQTMGGSSGGSSYNEQFF.

The J gene is TRBJ1-1, the V gene TRBV6-1. The CDR3 is made up of 13 amino acids. Germline V CDR1 and CDR2: MNHNS, SASEGT. This CDR3 is CASSVLENTEAFF.

This sequence joins TRBV6-2 or TRBV6-3 and TRBJ2-1; the D call of TRBD2 rests on TCRdb alone, since no DNA is present to check it. This CDR3 is 15 amino acids long. Per the germline V gene, CDR1 is MNHEY and CDR2 is SVGEGT. The CDR3: CASSWTSTSSNEQFF.